The 31 T cell receptor beta chains in this list originate from one sample, sequenced in a study of blood T cell repertoires in COVID-19. The assay was immunoSEQ multiplex PCR, and TCRdb's table has in-frame clones only and misses some. Counted here are a few hundred thousand clones, around 80% occurring once; the ten biggest clones make up approximately 4%. The specimen was PBMCs or T cells enriched from blood (not recorded which). The receptors derive from a man in his thirties or forties with acute COVID-19.

The chain couples TRBV27 to TRBJ2-5, with D maybe TRBD2 (7 bases). Germline CDR1 is MNHEY and CDR2 is SMNVEV (reference sequence). This CDR3 has 15 residues. The V end was cut by 6 bases, the J end by 9 bases, with 23 bases between. The CDR3 nucleotides read TGTGCCAGCAGCGGGGGGCAAACGGGGGCCCAAGCCCAGTACTTC. Translated, it gives CASSGGQTGAQAQYF.

The CDR3 bases are TGTGCCATCAGTGATGGCAGGGGTGTTGACATTCAGTACTTC. This gives the protein CAISDGRGVDIQYF. The chain has TRBV10-3 and TRBJ2-4, with D possibly being TRBD1 (6 bases). The CDR3 covers 14 residues. The V end lost 3 bases, the J end lost 8 bases, and 14 bases lay between the germline ends. CDR1 and CDR2 (germline): ENHRY, SYGVKD.

This clone was recorded a few times. The chain uses TRBV5-4 and TRBJ2-1; TRBD1 agrees at 7 bases. CDR1 is SGHNT and CDR2 is YYREEE in the germline V gene (reference sequence). With V trimmed by 4 bases and J by 0 bases, 7 bases remained unmatched. The CDR3 loop spans 16 amino acids. CDR3 region: CASSERDRGSYNEQFF. CDR3 sequence (DNA): TGTGCCAGCAGCGAAAGGGACAGAGGCTCCTACAATGAGCAGTTCTTC.

This chain connects TRBV3-1 (or the pseudogene TRBV3-2) to TRBJ1-1; 9 bases match TRBD1. This CDR3 is 16 amino acids long. The ends lost 4 bases at V and 0 bases at J; junction bases unmatched: 6. CDR1 and CDR2 from the germline V gene are LGHDT and YNNKEL (reference sequence). The CDR3, as DNA: TGTGCCAGCAGCCCAGGGACAGGGTTTGTGAACACTGAAGCTTTCTTT. Its protein product is CASSPGTGFVNTEAFF.

The chain has TRBV9 and TRBJ1-1, with a possible D match to TRBD1 (5 bases). V lost 0 bases, J lost 1 base, and 19 bases lay in between. The V gene's germline CDR1 is SGDLS and CDR2 YYNGEE. There are 18 residues in the CDR3. CDR3 coding DNA: TGTGCCAGCAGCGTAGGAGAAGGGGCGGCTAGGGGGAACACTGAAGCTTTCTTT. This gives the protein CASSVGEGAARGNTEAFF.

The chain uses TRBV2 and TRBJ2-5; 11 nucleotides agree with TRBD2. V was clipped by 7 bases and J by 3 bases; unmatched bases: 10. This CDR3 comprises 16 residues. CDR1 SNHLY and CDR2 FYNNEI come from the germline V gene. CDR3 in amino acids: CASTMGASGGKETQYF. DNA for the CDR3: TGTGCCAGCACCATGGGAGCTAGCGGGGGGAAAGAGACCCAGTACTTC.

The genes are TRBV19 and TRBJ1-5; TRBD1 might be the D (5 bases). The CDR3 sequence is 16 residues long. The ends were cut back, 0 bases at V and 0 bases at J, with 9 bases in the middle. The germline gives CDR1 LNHDA, CDR2 SQIVND (reference sequence). The DNA for the CDR3 is TGTGCCAGTAGTATAGAGGGGGGGTATAGCAATCAGCCCCAGCATTTT. Its protein product is CASSIEGGYSNQPQHF.

V usage is TRBV2 and J usage is TRBJ1-1, with 8 bases fitting TRBD1. CDR1 SNHLY and CDR2 FYNNEI come from the germline V gene. V was clipped by 4 bases and J by 4 bases; unmatched bases: 11. This CDR3 spans 16 amino acids. The CDR3 DNA follows: TGTGCCAGCAGTGTTTCCCAGGGGGCGCGCCCCACTGAAGCTTTCTTT. It encodes CASSVSQGARPTEAFF.

The chain joins TRBV3-1 (or the pseudogene TRBV3-2) to TRBJ1-1, with 12 bases aligning to TRBD1. The length of the CDR3 is 15 residues. The germline V gene encodes CDR1 LGHDT and CDR2 YNNKEL (reference sequence). J lost 5 bases, V lost 5 bases, and 6 bases had no gene match. The CDR3 loop is CASSTRDRGPTEAFF. The CDR3 coding sequence is TGTGCCAGCAGCACCAGGGACAGGGGGCCAACTGAAGCTTTCTTT.

The rearrangement links TRBV14 to TRBJ1-2; TRBD1 is a possible D gene (6 bases). Looked up from germline, CDR1 is SGHDN and CDR2 is FVKESK. CDR3 length: 15 residues. V dropped 1 base and J dropped 2 bases, with 11 bases sitting between them. This CDR3 is CASSQATGRNYGYTF. CDR3 DNA: TGTGCCAGCAGCCAAGCGACAGGTCGAAACTATGGCTACACCTTC.

This clone was recorded only once. At one boundary the junction diverges from the germline segment, which might be a read error. The rearrangement links TRBV5-1 to TRBJ2-2; TRBD1 matches at 9 bases. This CDR3 spans 15 amino acids. The germline V gene encodes CDR1 SGHRS and CDR2 YFSETQ. For the CDR3, the DNA is TGTGCCAGCAGCTTGACACAGGGGGCCGGCGGGGAGCTGTTTTTT. Encoded protein: CASSLTQGAGGELFF.

This clone was counted a few times. The J gene is TRBJ1-1, the V gene TRBV12-3 or TRBV12-4; D is ambiguous. CDR3 length equals 11 residues. Trimming cost V 8 bases and J 0 bases, with 4 bases left between them. DNA of the CDR3: TGTGCCAGCTTCGTGAACACTGAAGCTTTCTTT. This translates into CASFVNTEAFF.

This clone was seen just once. The chain joins TRBV4-3 to TRBJ2-1, with D tentatively TRBD2 (6 bases). The CDR3 sequence is 15 residues long. Per germline, CDR1 LGHNA and CDR2 YSLEER. V dropped 1 base and J dropped 10 bases, with 17 bases sitting between them. CDR3: CASSQGIGTPNEQFF. The CDR3 nucleotides are TGCGCCAGCAGCCAAGGTATAGGGACTCCGAACGAGCAGTTCTTC.

This clone was found once. This rearrangement joins TRBV20-1 to TRBJ2-1, with TRBD2 identical over 7 bases. With 3 bases clipped from V and 0 bases from J, the junction kept 2 bases outside the gene matches. There are 14 residues in the CDR3. Germline CDR1 and CDR2: DFQATT and SNEGSKA (reference sequence). DNA for the CDR3: TGCAGTGCTAGTGGCGGGAGCTCCTACAATGAGCAGTTCTTC. Its translation is CSASGGSSYNEQFF.

J is TRBJ2-3 and V is TRBV5-5, with D perhaps matching TRBD1 (5 bases). The germline V gene has CDR1 SGHKS and CDR2 YYEKEE (reference sequence). V lost 4 bases to trimming and J lost 2 bases, with 14 bases between them. This CDR3 is 15 amino acids long. CDR3 protein: CASSRQPLDTDTQYF. CDR3 coding DNA: TGTGCCAGCAGCCGACAGCCCTTAGACACAGATACGCAGTATTTT.

This clone was counted between two and nine times. The chain has TRBV6-5 and TRBJ2-6, with D unclear. The CDR3 is 14 residues long. Trimming took off 0 bases at V and 3 bases at J, with 3 bases between the two ends. Germline CDR1 and CDR2: MNHEY and SVGAGI. The CDR3 loop is CASSYSSGANVLTF. The CDR3 nucleotides are TGTGCCAGCAGTTACTCTAGTGGGGCCAACGTCCTGACTTTC.

In this sample, this clone turned up a few times. The chain has TRBV7-2 and TRBJ1-1; weak D call: TRBD1 (5 bases). The CDR3 is made up of 15 amino acids. V was pared by 4 bases and J by 3 bases, with 15 bases between. The germline CDR1 and CDR2 sequences are SGHTA and FQGNSA. The CDR3 spells CASSSIRVGDTEAFF. For the CDR3, the DNA is TGTGCCAGCAGCTCTATCAGGGTAGGAGACACTGAAGCTTTCTTT.

J is TRBJ2-3 and V is TRBV5-1; 14 bases fit TRBD2. CDR3 length: 24 amino acids. Per the germline V gene, CDR1 is SGHRS and CDR2 is YFSETQ. V shed 4 bases, J shed 2 bases, and the junction held 27 bases outside the gene matches. The CDR3 protein is CASSVNRDAGHPGLAGALTDTQYF. CDR3 coding DNA: TGCGCCAGCAGCGTCAACCGGGACGCGGGACACCCGGGACTAGCGGGGGCCCTCACAGATACGCAGTATTTT.

This clone was seen a handful of times. The rearrangement joins TRBV7-2 to TRBJ2-3; D is perhaps TRBD1 (5 bases). CDR3 length equals 15 residues. V was cut by 2 bases and J by 0 bases, with 9 bases left in between. The germline CDR1 and CDR2 sequences are SGHTA and FQGNSA. The CDR3 loop reads CASSLSRTSTDTQYF. In DNA form, the CDR3 reads TGTGCCAGCAGCTTAAGCCGGACAAGCACAGATACGCAGTATTTT.

CDR3 sequence reads: CASSIDIRGNQPQHF. DNA for the CDR3: TGTGCCAGTAGTATAGATATTAGGGGAAATCAGCCCCAGCATTTT. The chain uses TRBV19 and TRBJ1-5; TRBD1 might be the D (5 bases). Trimming pared 0 bases from V and 4 bases from J, leaving 10 bases between. The CDR3 sequence is 15 residues long. Germline V gives CDR1 LNHDA, CDR2 SQIVND (reference sequence). Full variable domain (rest looked up from reference TRBV19 and TRBJ1-5): DGGITQSPKYLFRKEGQNVTLSCEQNLNHDAMYWYRQDPGQGLRLIYYSQIVNDFQKGDIAEGYSVSREKKESFPLTVTSAQKNPTAFYLCASSIDIRGNQPQHFGDGTRLSIL.

The chain is built from TRBV24-1 and TRBJ1-3; D not certain. The CDR3 is 13 residues long. V lost 12 bases to trimming and J lost 8 bases, with 19 bases between them. Per the germline V gene, CDR1 is KGHDR and CDR2 is SFDVKD. CDR3 sequence reads: CALLQGEFDTIYF. The CDR3 nucleotides read TGTGCCCTACTCCAAGGAGAGTTTGACACCATATATTTT.

This clone was picked up one time. The genes are TRBV6-5 and TRBJ1-1; D perhaps matches TRBD1 (5 bases). This CDR3 comprises 14 residues. Between the trimmed V and J ends, which lost 2 bases and 14 bases, there was a span of 21 bases. Germline-derived CDR1 and CDR2 are MNHEY and SVGAGI. CDR3 DNA sequence: TGTGCCAGCAGTTACGGAGGCAGGGAGGGCGGGGTATTCTTT. Translated: CASSYGGREGGVFF.

The rearrangement links TRBV5-1 to TRBJ2-3; unclear D gene. Trimming pared 4 bases from V and 0 bases from J, leaving 18 bases between. Germline CDR1 SGHRS, CDR2 YFSETQ. This CDR3 spans 17 amino acids. The DNA of the CDR3 is TGCGCCAGCAGCCCGTCCCCGACAAGAACTAGCACAGATACGCAGTATTTT. Amino acid sequence: CASSPSPTRTSTDTQYF.

V is TRBV10-2 and J is TRBJ1-5; D unclear. Trimming stripped 2 bases from V and 5 bases from J, with 10 bases between. The CDR3 runs 14 residues. CDR1 is WSHSY, CDR2 SAAADI, per germline. The CDR3 sequence: CASSESDSHQPQHF. The CDR3, as DNA: TGCGCCAGCAGTGAGAGCGACTCGCATCAGCCCCAGCATTTT.

This clone was observed once. The chain recombines TRBV28 with TRBJ1-5; 7 bases line up with TRBD1. The V gene's germline CDR1 is MDHEN and CDR2 SYDVKM. V lost 6 bases to trimming and J lost 1 base; unmatched junction nucleotides: 9. The length of the CDR3 is 16 residues. CDR3 region: CASRLPGTVSNQPQHF. The CDR3 DNA reads as TGTGCCAGCAGACTCCCAGGGACAGTAAGCAATCAGCCCCAGCATTTT.

The chain employs TRBV3-1 (or the pseudogene TRBV3-2) and TRBJ2-3; TRBD1 aligns across 7 bases. The CDR3 contains 12 residues. J gave up 6 bases and V 4 bases, and 1 base lay outside the gene matches. The germline V gene has CDR1 LGHDT and CDR2 YNNKEL (reference sequence). The CDR3 loop is CASSRTGDTQYF. The CDR3 DNA sequence: TGTGCCAGCAGCCGGACAGGCGATACGCAGTATTTT.

The chain employs TRBV7-2 and TRBJ2-7; possibly TRBD2 for D (7 bases). The germline V gene has CDR1 SGHTA and CDR2 FQGNSA. This CDR3 contains 16 residues. V shed 4 bases and J shed 3 bases, with 19 bases lying between them. Here the CDR3 DNA reads TGTGCCAGCAGCTCCCTCGGCGGGGGCAGGGACTACGAGCAGTACGTC. Translated: CASSSLGGGRDYEQYV.

This chain connects TRBV24-1 to TRBJ2-2; TRBD1 might be the D (6 bases). Trimming removed 6 bases at V and 2 bases at J, with 12 bases between. In germline, CDR1 is KGHDR, CDR2 SFDVKD. The CDR3 extends over 15 amino acids. CDR3 residues: CATSYRAANTGELFF. The CDR3 bases are TGTGCCACCAGTTACAGGGCCGCTAACACCGGGGAGCTGTTTTTT.

V usage is TRBV6-5 and J usage is TRBJ1-4, with no clear D. CDR3 length equals 14 residues. CDR1 is MNHEY, CDR2 SVGAGI, per germline. The V gene lost 6 bases and the J gene lost 8 bases, with 16 bases spanning the gap. The CDR3 loop is CASRPSGEREKLFF. The CDR3 nucleotides read TGTGCCAGCAGGCCCAGCGGGGAGCGGGAAAAACTGTTTTTT.

The chain combines TRBV6-5 with TRBJ1-1; 7 nucleotides agree with TRBD1. This CDR3 region has 14 residues. Germline assignment: CDR1 MNHEY and CDR2 SVGAGI. J was trimmed by 3 bases and V by 6 bases; bases with no gene match: 7. CDR3 loop: CASRTVTGDTEAFF. CDR3 sequence (DNA): TGTGCCAGCAGGACCGTAACAGGGGACACTGAAGCTTTCTTT.

J is TRBJ1-4 and V is TRBV19; possibly TRBD1 for D (5 bases). V was cut by 8 bases and J by 0 bases, with 10 bases left in between. The CDR3 is made up of 14 amino acids. Germline CDR1 is LNHDA and CDR2 is SQIVND (reference sequence). The CDR3 sequence is CASGARATNEKLFF. The CDR3, as DNA: TGTGCCAGTGGGGCCCGGGCAACTAATGAAAAACTGTTTTTT.